This T cell receptor beta chain derives from a study of OX40 agonist ivuxolimab in advanced cancers. The CDR3 is made up of 10 amino acids. Per the germline V gene, CDR1 is SNHLY and CDR2 is FYNNEI. The V end lost 11 bases, the J end lost 5 bases, and 9 bases lay between the germline ends. Clones were read by immunoSEQ multiplex PCR, and TCRdb kept only the in-frame ones, dropping some. The sample contains approximately 86,000 clones, roughly 93% of which appear only once. Sequencing used CD4+ or CD8+ T cells sorted from blood, obtained in a trial of the OX40 agonist ivuxolimab. The TCR was taken from an adult with an advanced solid tumor such as melanoma, head and neck, liver or kidney cancer. The gene calls are TRBV2 and TRBJ1-2, with a weak D call TRBD1 (5 bases). CDR3 region: CAGGGYGYTF. Written as DNA, the CDR3 is TGTGCCGGGGGAGGGTATGGCTACACCTTC.